These 3 T cell receptor beta chains were sequenced from one sample in a study of blood T cell repertoires in COVID-19. TCRdb's table, derived via immunoSEQ multiplex PCR, lists solely in-frame clones and lacks some. Of hundreds of thousands of clones listed, about 90% are singletons. The material sequenced was peripheral blood. The origin of the receptors is a woman aged 30 to 39 with COVID-19, enrolled during active disease.

This sequence joins TRBV12-3 or TRBV12-4 and TRBJ2-3; D unresolved. V was shortened by 7 bases and J by 4 bases, with 12 bases between the two germline ends. This CDR3 region has 13 residues. The CDR3 reads CASTLEKPDTQYF. DNA of the CDR3: TGTGCCAGCACCCTGGAGAAGCCAGATACGCAGTATTTT.

V and J are TRBV28 and TRBJ2-7, with D perhaps matching TRBD1 (6 bases). The V and J ends lost 2 bases and 3 bases respectively, with 11 bases between them. This CDR3 contains 14 residues. CDR1 is MDHEN, CDR2 SYDVKM, per germline. Written as DNA, the CDR3 is TGTGCCAGCAGTTTAAGGGACAAGTACTACGAGCAGTACTTC. Its translation is CASSLRDKYYEQYF. Drawing the rest from reference TRBV28 and TRBJ2-7, the complete variable domain is DVKVTQSSRYLVKRTGEKVFLECVQDMDHENMFWYRQDPGLGLRLIYFSYDVKMKEKGDIPEGYSVSREKKERFSLILESASTNQTSMYLCASSLRDKYYEQYFGPGTRLTVT.

The rearrangement links TRBV13 to TRBJ2-7, with 9 bases identical to TRBD2. The CDR3 consists of 12 residues. Germline CDR1 reads PRHDT; CDR2 reads FYEKMQ (reference sequence). V lost 3 bases and J lost 7; bases outside the gene matches: 1. The CDR3: CASSFAGGEQYF. The DNA of the CDR3 is TGTGCCAGCAGCTTCGCGGGGGGGGAGCAGTACTTC.